These T cell receptor beta chains were read from a single sample in a study of blood T cell repertoires in COVID-19. Method: immunoSEQ multiplex PCR; TCRdb's copy keeps in-frame clones and lacks some. The data show approximately 89,000 clones, 65% to 80% seen once. The specimen sequenced was peripheral blood. These receptors all stem from a human donor in a cohort sampled during active COVID-19. Each CDR3 is given with its conserved first and last residue. A D gene is named only where the DNA matches it firmly. Clone size is shown for a subset of rows, as once, few, many or a class of expanded clone.

d_call	v_call	cdr3_length	j_call	clone_size	cdr3_aa	cdr3_nt
TRBD2	TRBV11-2	16	TRBJ2-7	NA	CASSSGLAGGRSEQYF	TGTGCCAGCAGCTCGGGACTAGCGGGAGGAAGGTCCGAGCAGTACTTC
TRBD1	TRBV2	14	TRBJ2-2	NA	CASSPDRVPGELFF	TGTGCCAGCAGCCCCGACAGGGTCCCCGGGGAGCTGTTTTTT
TRBD1	TRBV11-2	15	TRBJ2-7	NA	CASSTRTGGYYEQYF	TGTGCCAGCAGCACGCGGACAGGGGGCTACTACGAGCAGTACTTC
NA	TRBV19	14	TRBJ1-3	few	CASNTALSGNTIYF	TGTGCCAGCAATACAGCCCTCTCTGGAAACACCATATATTTT
NA	TRBV23-1	16	TRBJ2-7	few	CASATQPGHLHYEQYF	TGCGCCAGCGCAACCCAGCCGGGACACCTACACTACGAGCAGTACTTC
NA	TRBV7-8	15	TRBJ2-7	NA	CASSRQGGDTYEQYF	TGTGCCAGCAGCAGACAGGGCGGGGACACCTACGAGCAGTACTTC
TRBD1	TRBV6-2/TRBV6-3	18	TRBJ1-5	NA	CASSLLVVGTGNNQPQHF	TGTGCCAGCAGTTTGCTAGTAGTTGGGACAGGGAACAATCAGCCCCAGCATTTT
NA	TRBV19	12	TRBJ1-5	NA	CASNLSNQPQHF	TGTGCCAGTAATCTTAGCAATCAGCCCCAGCATTTT
NA	TRBV5-6	17	TRBJ2-5	NA	CASSLTGPQGNIGTQYF	TGTGCCAGCAGCTTGACAGGGCCCCAAGGAAATATTGGGACCCAGTACTTC
NA	TRBV5-5	17	TRBJ1-1	NA	CASSFDPNRQMNTEAFF	TGTGCCAGCAGCTTCGATCCAAATCGACAGATGAACACTGAAGCTTTCTTT
TRBD1	TRBV7-2	14	TRBJ2-2	NA	CASSSRTGHGELFF	TGTGCCAGCAGCAGCCGGACAGGGCACGGGGAGCTGTTTTTT
TRBD2	TRBV5-1	16	TRBJ2-2	NA	CASSLWAGVQTGELFF	TGCGCCAGCAGCTTGTGGGCGGGAGTTCAAACCGGGGAGCTGTTTTTT
TRBD1	TRBV19	11	TRBJ2-7	few	CASRTGVEQYF	TGTGCCAGTAGGACAGGGGTCGAGCAGTACTTC
TRBD2	TRBV19	18	TRBJ2-5	NA	CASSTRLAGGVMIETQYF	TGTGCCAGCTCCACAAGACTAGCGGGAGGGGTTATGATAGAGACCCAGTACTTC
TRBD1	TRBV24-1	13	TRBJ2-7	few	CATRKQGAHEQYF	TGTGCCACCAGAAAACAGGGGGCCCACGAGCAGTACTTC
TRBD1	TRBV27	15	TRBJ2-7	NA	CASSKRTGGTYEQYF	TGTGCCAGCAGTAAACGGACAGGGGGCACCTACGAGCAGTACTTC
NA	TRBV5-1	15	TRBJ1-2	NA	CASSLGMGQGYGYTF	TGCGCCAGCAGCTTGGGGATGGGGCAGGGCTATGGCTACACCTTC
TRBD1	TRBV27	15	TRBJ2-5	NA	CASSSGQGALETQYF	TGTGCCAGCAGTTCCGGACAGGGGGCGCTTGAGACCCAGTACTTC
NA	TRBV10-3	15	TRBJ2-7	NA	CAISVGGTGQYEQYF	TGTGCCATTTCCGTGGGGGGGACAGGACAATACGAGCAGTACTTC
NA	TRBV6-4	18	TRBJ2-6	NA	CAINSLGQSFSGANVLTF	TGTGCCATCAATTCCCTCGGACAGTCTTTTTCAGGGGCCAACGTCCTGACTTTC
TRBD2	TRBV7-8	16	TRBJ2-7	NA	CASSSIPAGGPGEQYF	TGTGCCAGCAGCTCGATACCAGCGGGAGGGCCGGGGGAGCAGTACTTC
NA	TRBV28	14	TRBJ2-7	NA	CASSFGRGSSEQYF	TGTGCCAGCAGCTTCGGCAGGGGCTCCTCCGAGCAGTACTTC
NA	TRBV5-4	19	TRBJ2-6	NA	CASSPYLQGLKSGANVLTF	TGTGCCAGCAGCCCCTACTTGCAGGGCCTAAAGTCTGGGGCCAACGTCCTGACTTTC
TRBD1	TRBV29-1	12	TRBJ2-1	NA	CSATSGTVERLF	TGCAGCGCCACCTCCGGGACAGTGGAACGACTCTTC
NA	TRBV7-9	13	TRBJ2-5	few	CASSLGLGETQYF	TGTGCCAGCAGCTTAGGACTCGGAGAGACCCAGTACTTC
NA	TRBV28	14	TRBJ2-7	once	CASSLLRRSYEQYF	TGTGCCAGCAGTTTACTCCGACGGAGCTACGAGCAGTACTTC
TRBD1	TRBV5-1	14	TRBJ2-7	NA	CASSATGDVYEQYF	TGCGCCAGCAGCGCGACAGGGGATGTTTACGAGCAGTACTTC
NA	TRBV7-2	13	TRBJ1-2	NA	CASNPTGSAGYTF	TGTGCCAGCAACCCAACAGGGTCCGCTGGCTACACCTTC
NA	TRBV5-1	12	TRBJ2-1	NA	CASSRTNNEQFF	TGCGCCAGCAGCCGGACAAACAATGAGCAGTTCTTC
NA	TRBV5-1	14	TRBJ1-3	NA	CASSLTVSGNTIYF	TGCGCCAGCAGCTTGACAGTCTCTGGAAACACCATATATTTT
NA	TRBV25-1	16	TRBJ1-1	NA	CASSNPGPAMNTEAFF	TGTGCCAGCAGTAACCCGGGTCCCGCCATGAACACTGAAGCTTTCTTT
TRBD2	TRBV28	16	TRBJ2-5	NA	CASMGVGSGGRETQYF	TGTGCCAGCATGGGGGTAGGTTCTGGCGGGAGAGAGACCCAGTACTTC
TRBD1	TRBV6-6	13	TRBJ1-5	NA	CASFDRGGQPQHF	TGTGCCAGCTTTGACAGGGGAGGTCAGCCCCAGCATTTT
NA	TRBV19	14	TRBJ2-3	NA	CASSITGSTDTQYF	TGTGCCAGTAGTATTACCGGGAGCACAGATACGCAGTATTTT
TRBD1	TRBV6-1	16	TRBJ1-5	NA	CASSDSGQGANQPQHF	TGTGCCAGCAGTGATTCGGGACAGGGGGCAAATCAGCCCCAGCATTTT
TRBD2	TRBV18	18	TRBJ2-1	NA	CASSSTSGRAQNGNEQFF	TGTGCCAGCTCATCGACTAGCGGGAGGGCCCAGAACGGAAATGAGCAGTTCTTC
NA	TRBV28	13	TRBJ1-5	NA	CASSNTQNQPQHF	TGTGCCAGCAGTAATACACAAAATCAGCCCCAGCATTTT
TRBD2	TRBV28	14	TRBJ2-7	NA	CASTKGGAPYEQYF	TGTGCCAGCACCAAGGGAGGGGCCCCCTACGAGCAGTACTTC
NA	TRBV7-9	12	TRBJ2-5	NA	CASSLTQETQYF	TGTGCCAGCAGCTTAACTCAAGAGACCCAGTACTTC
NA	TRBV23-1	13	TRBJ1-5	few	CASTPEGYQPQHF	TGCGCCAGCACCCCGGAGGGGTATCAGCCCCAGCATTTT
TRBD2	TRBV2	15	TRBJ2-3	once	CASSEGLAGTDTQYF	TGTGCCAGCAGTGAAGGACTAGCGGGTACAGATACGCAGTATTTT
TRBD2	TRBV7-2	16	TRBJ2-7	once	CASSSPLGLAVGEQYF	TGTGCCAGCAGCTCGCCTCTGGGACTAGCGGTGGGCGAGCAGTACTTC
NA	TRBV12-5	16	TRBJ2-3	NA	CASGGGGASSTDTQYF	TGTGCTAGTGGTGGTGGCGGGGCATCTAGCACAGATACGCAGTATTTT
NA	TRBV5-1	15	TRBJ2-3	NA	CASSLRPGGPDTQYF	TGCGCCAGCAGCTTGAGACCGGGGGGCCCAGATACGCAGTATTTT
TRBD1	TRBV7-9	16	TRBJ2-5	NA	CASSPRTGTSQETQYF	TGTGCCAGCAGCCCCAGGACAGGGACGTCCCAAGAGACCCAGTACTTC
NA	TRBV2	15	TRBJ1-6	NA	CASSESGFANSPLHF	TGTGCCAGCAGTGAATCGGGGTTCGCTAATTCACCCCTCCACTTT
NA	TRBV11-2	14	TRBJ2-6	NA	CASPPVSGANVLTF	TGTGCCAGTCCCCCGGTCTCTGGGGCCAACGTCCTGACTTTC
NA	TRBV2	13	TRBJ1-1	NA	CASSEEGGTEAFF	TGTGCCAGCAGTGAAGAAGGGGGCACTGAAGCTTTCTTT
TRBD1	TRBV11-1	14	TRBJ2-5	NA	CASSFRTGQGVQYF	TGTGCCAGCAGCTTCCGGACAGGCCAGGGGGTACAGTACTTC